These 28 T cell receptor beta chains share one sample of origin, sequenced in a study of blood T cell repertoires in COVID-19. The assay was immunoSEQ multiplex PCR, and TCRdb's table has in-frame clones only and misses some. The sample carries under 300,000 clones, 86% recorded once. The sequenced material came from peripheral blood. The receptors here all came from a woman aged 25 to 39 with active or convalescent COVID-19.

The CDR3 spells CASSPSQGRTEAFF. Here the CDR3 DNA reads TGTGCCAGCAGCCCTAGTCAGGGGAGAACTGAAGCTTTCTTT. V and J are TRBV7-8 and TRBJ1-1; tentative D call: TRBD1 (6 bases). Germline V lookup: CDR1 SGHVS, CDR2 FQNEAQ. This CDR3 has 14 residues. The V end lost 5 bases, the J end lost 5 bases, and 15 bases lay between the germline ends.

The chain links TRBV5-8 to TRBJ2-7, with TRBD1 matching over 9 bases. Trimming took 3 bases from V and 2 from J; bases not matched to a gene: 15. The germline V gene has CDR1 SGHTS and CDR2 YDEGEE. CDR3 length: 18 residues. The CDR3 reads CASSSGTGTGLSAYEQYF. CDR3 bases: TGTGCCAGCAGCTCAGGGACAGGGACGGGACTAAGCGCCTACGAGCAGTACTTC.

In DNA, the CDR3 is TGTGCCAGCAGCGGTGGATCCAGGGGGTGGGTCTCTGGGGCCAACGTCCTGACTTTC. As protein: CASSGGSRGWVSGANVLTF. This chain uses TRBV9 with TRBJ2-6; 7 nucleotides line up with TRBD1. V lost 3 bases to trimming and J lost 0 bases; unmatched junction nucleotides: 12. This CDR3 contains 19 residues. The germline V gene has CDR1 SGDLS and CDR2 YYNGEE.

This chain connects TRBV6-5 to TRBJ2-7; 9 bases fit TRBD1. Germline assignment: CDR1 MNHEY and CDR2 SVGAGI. The V and J ends lost 6 bases and 2 bases, in that order; junction bases with no gene match: 8. The CDR3 loop spans 15 amino acids. CDR3 DNA sequence: TGTGCCAGCAGCATCACCGGGACAGGGCCCTACGAGCAGTACTTC. It codes for CASSITGTGPYEQYF.

The V and J genes are TRBV19 and TRBJ1-2, with 7 nucleotides matching TRBD1. The length of the CDR3 is 14 residues. With V trimmed by 8 bases and J by 0 bases, 6 bases remained unmatched. Germline V gene data show CDR1 as LNHDA and CDR2 as SQIVND (reference sequence). The CDR3 sequence: CASRPGQPNYGYTF. CDR3 DNA: TGTGCCAGTCGGCCGGGACAGCCTAACTATGGCTACACCTTC. The variable domain in full, completed from reference TRBV19 and TRBJ1-2, reads DGGITQSPKYLFRKEGQNVTLSCEQNLNHDAMYWYRQDPGQGLRLIYYSQIVNDFQKGDIAEGYSVSREKKESFPLTVTSAQKNPTAFYLCASRPGQPNYGYTFGSGTRLTVV.

This clone was counted between two and nine times. The rearrangement joins TRBV19 to TRBJ1-6, with D possibly being TRBD1 (6 bases). With 5 bases removed from V and 9 bases from J, the gap between germline ends came to 14 bases. CDR3 size: 14 residues. Germline V CDR1 and CDR2: LNHDA, SQIVND (reference sequence). The CDR3 region has the DNA TGTGCCAGTAGTGCCCAACAGGGTAGTTCACCCCTCCACTTT. This codes for CASSAQQGSSPLHF.

The CDR3 loop reads CASSAELGGVDTQYF. Here the CDR3 DNA reads TGTGCCAGCAGTGCAGAGCTAGGAGGGGTAGATACGCAGTATTTT. The chain combines TRBV6-4 with TRBJ2-3; TRBD2 might be the D (6 bases). The CDR3 extends over 15 amino acids. V was shortened by 4 bases and J by 5 bases, with 16 bases between the two germline ends. Per germline, CDR1 MRHNA and CDR2 SNTAGT.

In this sample, this clone turned up once. This chain links TRBV6-2 or TRBV6-3 with TRBJ1-5; TRBD1 might be the D (6 bases). Trimming stripped 6 bases from V and 6 bases from J, with 12 bases between. This CDR3 has 13 residues. The germline gives CDR1 MNHEY, CDR2 SVGEGT. CDR3 residues: CASSQRGGQPQHF. As DNA, the CDR3 is TGTGCCAGCAGCCAGAGGGGGGGTCAGCCCCAGCATTTT.

The gene calls are TRBV30 and TRBJ1-2, with 9 bases matching TRBD1. Looked up from germline, CDR1 is GTSNPN and CDR2 is SVGIG (reference sequence). The trim removed 1 base at V and 4 bases at J, leaving 4 bases unmatched. This CDR3 contains 14 residues. Here the CDR3 DNA reads TGTGCCTGGAGTGCCGGACAGGGGAGCTATGGCTACACCTTC. It encodes CAWSAGQGSYGYTF.

The V and J genes are TRBV10-3 and TRBJ1-4, with a tentative D call TRBD1 (6 bases). The CDR3 covers 15 residues. Germline-derived CDR1 and CDR2 are ENHRY and SYGVKD. Between the trimmed V and J ends, which lost 4 bases and 2 bases, there was a span of 11 bases. CDR3 bases: TGTGCCATCAGTGTAACAGGGCCGACTAATGAAAAACTGTTTTTT. Its translation: CAISVTGPTNEKLFF.

The chain links TRBV6-6 to TRBJ2-2; unclear D gene. The CDR3 totals 14 residues. Trimming took off 3 bases at V and 6 bases at J, with 11 bases between the two ends. Looked up from germline, CDR1 is MNHNY and CDR2 is SVGAGI (reference sequence). The CDR3 nucleotides are TGTGCCAGCAGTTATTACACAGCTTCCGGGGAGCTGTTTTTT. Amino acids: CASSYYTASGELFF.

The genes are TRBV7-2 and TRBJ2-1, with TRBD2 matching over 13 bases. Trimming cost V 5 bases and J 10 bases; bases outside gene matches: 11. This CDR3 is built from 16 residues. Germline assignment: CDR1 SGHTA and CDR2 FQGNSA. The CDR3 DNA is TGTGCCAGCAGCATATCCTGGGGACTAGCGGGGCACGAGCAGTTCTTC. It specifies CASSISWGLAGHEQFF.

The sample holds one count of this clone. This chain connects TRBV9 to TRBJ2-1; TRBD2 agrees at 10 bases. The V and J ends lost 1 base and 5 bases, in that order; junction bases with no gene match: 9. The CDR3 has 17 amino acids. From germline, CDR1 is SGDLS and CDR2 YYNGEE. The CDR3 nucleotides read TGTGCCAGCAGCGTACCCCCGGGACTAGCGAGGGACAATGAGCAGTTCTTC. Its translation is CASSVPPGLARDNEQFF.

This chain joins TRBV28 and TRBJ1-5; D is ambiguous. The CDR3 extends over 15 amino acids. Per germline, CDR1 MDHEN and CDR2 SYDVKM. Trimming removed 8 bases from V and 0 bases from J, with 14 bases in between. CDR3 coding DNA: TGTGCCAGCCGGCAACCGGGAGGTAGCAATCAGCCCCAGCATTTT. Amino acid sequence: CASRQPGGSNQPQHF.

This sequence joins TRBV18 and TRBJ2-7; 8 bases match TRBD1. The CDR3 consists of 14 residues. Germline V gives CDR1 KGHSH, CDR2 LQKENI. Trimming cost V 3 bases and J 3 bases; bases outside gene matches: 4. Here the CDR3 reads CASSPGTGIYEQYF. The CDR3, as DNA: TGTGCCAGCTCACCCGGGACAGGAATCTACGAGCAGTACTTC.

This chain uses TRBV4-3 with TRBJ2-3, with 8 nucleotides matching TRBD1. After removal of 1 base from V and 3 bases from J, the junction contained 3 bases not matched to a gene. The germline gives CDR1 LGHNA, CDR2 YSLEER. The CDR3 spans 15 residues. The CDR3 nucleotides read TGCGCCAGCAGCCAAGGGACAGGGATAACAGATACGCAGTATTTT. Translated, it gives CASSQGTGITDTQYF.

This chain joins TRBV6-4 and TRBJ2-3; TRBD2 matches at 8 bases. CDR1 MRHNA and CDR2 SNTAGT come from the germline V gene. V trimming: 3 bases; J trimming: 0 bases; junction bases outside the gene matches: 2. The CDR3 has 15 residues. Written as DNA, the CDR3 is TGTGCCAGCAGTGAATCTAGCGGGAGCACAGATACGCAGTATTTT. Translation gives CASSESSGSTDTQYF.

The rearrangement links TRBV6-5 to TRBJ2-3; D might be TRBD1 (6 bases). There are 14 residues in the CDR3. Germline-derived CDR1 and CDR2 are MNHEY and SVGAGI. The V gene lost 7 bases and the J gene lost 7 bases, with 18 bases spanning the gap. The CDR3 region is CASKRGIRGNTQYF. The CDR3 bases are TGTGCCAGCAAAAGGGGGATTAGAGGGAATACGCAGTATTTT.

The V and J genes are TRBV7-9 and TRBJ1-2; D not certain. Trimming removed 4 bases at V and 7 bases at J, with 10 bases between. The CDR3 spans 12 residues. CDR1 and CDR2 from the germline V gene are SEHNR and FQNEAQ (reference sequence). CDR3 nucleotides: TGTGCCAGCAGCTCCCCGGCGGGTGGCTACACCTTC. It yields the protein CASSSPAGGYTF. The full variable domain, in which reference TRBV7-9 and TRBJ1-2 provide the parts outside the CDR3, is DTGVSQNPRHKITKRGQNVTFRCDPISEHNRLYWYRQTLGQGPEFLTYFQNEAQLEKSRLLSDRFSAERPKGSFSTLEIQRTEQGDSAMYLCASSSPAGGYTFGSGTRLTVV.

The CDR3 protein is CASSQSLRSPLHF. The DNA of the CDR3 is TGTGCCAGCAGCCAAAGCTTGCGTTCACCCCTCCACTTT. The chain carries TRBV4-2 and TRBJ1-6; D unclear. There are 13 residues in the CDR3. CDR1 is LGHNA and CDR2 is YNFKEQ in the germline V gene. The V and J ends lost 2 bases and 9 bases respectively, with 8 bases between them.

The chain recombines TRBV5-5 with TRBJ1-2; D gene unclear. From germline, CDR1 is SGHKS and CDR2 YYEKEE (reference sequence). The CDR3 is made up of 14 amino acids. V lost 4 bases, J lost 4 bases, and 14 bases lay in between. For the CDR3, the DNA is TGTGCCAGCAGCCCCCTCACACAGAGCTATGGCTACACCTTC. Amino acids: CASSPLTQSYGYTF.

The chain carries TRBV2 and TRBJ1-3; D perhaps matches TRBD1 (6 bases). Germline-derived CDR1 and CDR2 are SNHLY and FYNNEI. V shed 4 bases and J shed 0 bases, with 7 bases lying between them. This CDR3 has 14 residues. CDR3: CASSGQVSGNTIYF. CDR3 DNA: TGTGCCAGCAGTGGACAGGTCTCTGGAAACACCATATATTTT.

This clone has a single count. The sample contains more than one DNA sequence encoding this CDR3. The chain combines TRBV28 with TRBJ1-5; no reliable D call. V lost 2 bases to trimming and J lost 4 bases, with 6 bases between them. Germline V lookup: CDR1 MDHEN, CDR2 SYDVKM. The CDR3 contains 13 residues. In DNA, the CDR3 is TGTGCCAGCAGTTTAACCGGGAATCAGCCCCAGCATTTT. Its protein product is CASSLTGNQPQHF. Supplemented by reference TRBV28 and TRBJ1-5, the full variable domain reads DVKVTQSSRYLVKRTGEKVFLECVQDMDHENMFWYRQDPGLGLRLIYFSYDVKMKEKGDIPEGYSVSREKKERFSLILESASTNQTSMYLCASSLTGNQPQHFGDGTRLSIL.

This chain links TRBV7-3 with TRBJ1-6, with 8 bases aligning to TRBD1. The CDR3 sequence is 15 residues long. From germline, CDR1 is SGHTA and CDR2 FQGTGA. Trimming at V came to 1 base and at J to 5 bases, leaving 1 base not matched to a gene. This chain's CDR3 is CASSLNRGNNSPLHF. For the CDR3, the DNA is TGTGCCAGCAGCTTAAACAGGGGGAATAATTCACCCCTCCACTTT. The full variable domain, in which reference TRBV7-3 and TRBJ1-6 provide the parts outside the CDR3, is GAGVSQTPSNKVTEKGKYVELRCDPISGHTALYWYRQSLGQGPEFLIYFQGTGAADDSGLPNDRFFAVRPEGSVSTLKIQRTERGDSAVYLCASSLNRGNNSPLHFGNGTRLTVT.

This rearrangement joins TRBV9 to TRBJ2-7; D perhaps matches TRBD2 (6 bases). The CDR3 is made up of 15 amino acids. Looked up from germline, CDR1 is SGDLS and CDR2 is YYNGEE. Trimming shortened V by 3 bases and J by 4 bases, and 17 bases separated the two germline ends. CDR3 sequence: CASSASGTQVYEQYF. The CDR3 bases are TGTGCCAGCAGCGCCTCCGGGACTCAAGTTTACGAGCAGTACTTC.

The chain combines TRBV7-2 with TRBJ2-2; 12 nucleotides match TRBD1. From germline, CDR1 is SGHTA and CDR2 FQGNSA. The CDR3 contains 17 residues. Unmatched junction bases numbered 6, after V lost 2 bases and J lost 5 bases. The CDR3 sequence: CASSLFRDRGHTGELFF. The CDR3 bases are TGTGCCAGCAGCTTATTCCGGGACAGGGGGCATACCGGGGAGCTGTTTTTT.

The chain combines TRBV6-5 with TRBJ2-1; 8 bases match TRBD2. The CDR3 is 15 residues long. Germline V gene sequence: CDR1 MNHEY, CDR2 SVGAGI. V lost 7 bases, J lost 1 base, and 6 bases stayed unmatched. CDR3 in amino acids: CASNMVAGSYNEQFF. DNA of the CDR3: TGTGCCAGCAATATGGTAGCGGGGTCCTACAATGAGCAGTTCTTC.

This clone was recorded a few times. The chain combines TRBV25-1 with TRBJ1-6; tentative D call: TRBD1 (5 bases). Germline loops: CDR1 MGHDK, CDR2 SYGVNS. This CDR3 has 13 residues. V lost 6 bases and J 6 bases, leaving 9 bases between the germline ends. The CDR3 DNA sequence: TGTGCCAGCAGGGGGCTTTTTAATTCACCCCTCCACTTT. Its protein product is CASRGLFNSPLHF.